The 27 T cell receptor beta chains in this list originate from one sample, sequenced in a study of cytomegalovirus exposure and HLA in healthy donors. Method: immunoSEQ multiplex PCR; TCRdb's copy keeps in-frame clones and lacks some. Here the sample spans 110,000 to 150,000 clones, about 89% being singletons. The sequenced sample consisted of PBMCs. All receptors derive from a man aged 18 to 30 in good health and CMV-seronegative.

This clone was counted a few times. V is TRBV2 and J is TRBJ2-7; 7 bases agree with TRBD2. This CDR3 spans 14 amino acids. Germline V gene data show CDR1 as SNHLY and CDR2 as FYNNEI. The V gene end was trimmed by 8 bases and the J gene end by 4 bases; junction bases not matched to a gene: 11. Here the CDR3 reads CASGPSGARYEQYF. The CDR3 region has the DNA TGTGCCAGCGGGCCAAGCGGGGCTCGGTACGAGCAGTACTTC.

CDR3 DNA: TGTGCCAGCAGCTTCCGGGACAGTTATAGCAATCAGCCCCAGCATTTT. This gives the protein CASSFRDSYSNQPQHF. The chain couples TRBV21-1 to TRBJ1-5; the D call in the table, TRBD1, was not verified against the DNA. TRBV21-1 is reported as a pseudogene. This CDR3 is 16 amino acids long.

The chain couples TRBV6-4 to TRBJ1-6; 11 nucleotides line up with TRBD1. The CDR3 is 15 amino acids. Germline V gene data show CDR1 as MRHNA and CDR2 as SNTAGT. After removal of 2 bases from V and 6 bases from J, the junction contained 0 bases not matched to a gene. The CDR3 bases are TGTGCCAGCAGTGACGGGACAGGGGGTAATTCACCCCTCCACTTT. Translation gives CASSDGTGGNSPLHF.

Remarks on this clone: Within the sample, other DNA sequences also encode this same CDR3. The chain carries TRBV5-1 and TRBJ2-5, with D hard to call. CDR1 is SGHRS and CDR2 is YFSETQ in the germline V gene. The CDR3 has 14 amino acids. The ends were cut back, 0 bases at V and 0 bases at J, with 6 bases in the middle. The CDR3 region is CASSLGGYQETQYF. DNA of the CDR3: TGCGCCAGCAGCTTGGGCGGCTACCAAGAGACCCAGTACTTC.

The chain links TRBV30 to TRBJ1-4; D unresolved. The V gene lost 1 base and the J gene lost 0 bases, with 3 bases spanning the gap. CDR1 is GTSNPN, CDR2 SVGIG, per germline (reference sequence). The CDR3 runs 13 residues. The CDR3 spells CAWSAATNEKLFF. In DNA form, the CDR3 reads TGTGCCTGGAGTGCTGCAACTAATGAAAAACTGTTTTTT.

The CDR3 is CASSSGTAPGNEQFF. CDR3 nucleotide sequence: TGCGCCAGCAGCTCCGGGACAGCCCCCGGGAATGAGCAGTTCTTC. This chain joins TRBV5-1 and TRBJ2-1; 7 nucleotides match TRBD1. The CDR3 is 15 residues long. V shed 3 bases, J shed 7 bases, and the junction held 10 bases outside the gene matches. The germline CDR1 and CDR2 sequences are SGHRS and YFSETQ.

V and J are TRBV12-5 and TRBJ1-1; tentative D call: TRBD1 (6 bases). This CDR3 comprises 13 residues. Per the germline V gene, CDR1 is LGHNT and CDR2 is FRNRAP. V was shortened by 6 bases and J by 4 bases, with 12 bases between the two germline ends. CDR3 residues: CASGRTGPTEAFF. CDR3 nucleotide sequence: TGTGCTAGTGGGCGCACAGGGCCCACTGAAGCTTTCTTT.

The rearrangement uses TRBV9 and TRBJ2-1; TRBD2 is a possible D gene (7 bases). The CDR3 is 16 residues long. V lost 3 bases to trimming and J lost 9 bases, with 22 bases between them. CDR1 SGDLS and CDR2 YYNGEE come from the germline V gene. CDR3 bases: TGTGCCAGCAGCGAGTGGGCGCGGGGGAAAGGGGGTGAGCAGTTCTTC. Amino acid sequence: CASSEWARGKGGEQFF.

The chain combines TRBV27 with TRBJ2-1; 8 bases agree with TRBD2. Per germline, CDR1 MNHEY and CDR2 SMNVEV (reference sequence). Trimming at V came to 4 bases and at J to 2 bases, leaving 4 bases not matched to a gene. The CDR3 is 15 residues long. CDR3 protein: CASSSGRGTYNEQFF. CDR3 coding DNA: TGTGCCAGCAGTTCCGGGAGGGGAACCTACAATGAGCAGTTCTTC.

The gene calls are TRBV19 and TRBJ2-1; the D is unclear. V was trimmed by 5 bases and J by 0 bases, leaving 14 bases between them. This CDR3 is 16 amino acids long. The germline V gene has CDR1 LNHDA and CDR2 SQIVND (reference sequence). The CDR3 region is CASSAQLWSSYNEQFF. CDR3 nucleotides: TGTGCCAGTAGTGCTCAATTGTGGAGCTCCTACAATGAGCAGTTCTTC. Full variable domain (remainder filled in from reference TRBV19 and TRBJ2-1): DGGITQSPKYLFRKEGQNVTLSCEQNLNHDAMYWYRQDPGQGLRLIYYSQIVNDFQKGDIAEGYSVSREKKESFPLTVTSAQKNPTAFYLCASSAQLWSSYNEQFFGPGTRLTVL.

The CDR3 loop reads CASSFRGNYGYTF. As DNA, the CDR3 is TGTGCCAGCAGCTTCAGGGGGAACTATGGCTACACCTTC. The chain recombines TRBV13 with TRBJ1-2, with TRBD1 matching over 7 bases. This CDR3 is 13 amino acids long. CDR1 and CDR2 (germline): PRHDT, FYEKMQ (reference sequence). V lost 3 bases to trimming and J lost 2 bases; unmatched junction nucleotides: 0.

The chain recombines TRBV18 with TRBJ1-5, with D tentatively TRBD1 (5 bases). The CDR3 is made up of 14 amino acids. Trimming removed 2 bases at V and 5 bases at J, with 10 bases between. Germline V lookup: CDR1 KGHSH, CDR2 LQKENI. For the CDR3, the DNA is TGTGCCAGCTCACCAGGAGGGGCCGATCAGCCCCAGCATTTT. Translated: CASSPGGADQPQHF. The variable domain in full, completed from reference TRBV18 and TRBJ1-5, reads NAGVMQNPRHLVRRRGQEARLRCSPMKGHSHVYWYRQLPEEGLKFMVYLQKENIIDESGMPKERFSAEFPKEGPSILRIQQVVRGDSAAYFCASSPGGADQPQHFGDGTRLSIL.

The rearrangement links TRBV18 to TRBJ2-3; 11 nucleotides line up with TRBD2. The V segment lost 3 bases and the J segment 0 bases; nucleotides outside the gene matches: 8. The CDR3 covers 18 residues. Germline loops: CDR1 KGHSH, CDR2 LQKENI. For the CDR3, the DNA is TGTGCCAGCTCACCGCTACCCGGGACTAGCGGAAGCACAGATACGCAGTATTTT. Amino acids: CASSPLPGTSGSTDTQYF.

The chain joins TRBV5-1 to TRBJ1-2; 12 bases match TRBD1. Losses at the gene ends were 4 bases for V and 5 bases for J; bases not matched to a gene: 3. Looked up from germline, CDR1 is SGHRS and CDR2 is YFSETQ. This CDR3 has 14 residues. CDR3 residues: CASSQGQGAYGYTF. CDR3 nucleotide sequence: TGCGCCAGCAGCCAGGGACAGGGGGCGTATGGCTACACCTTC. Based on the CDR3 plus reference TRBV5-1 and TRBJ1-2, the full variable domain is KAGVTQTPRYLIKTRGQQVTLSCSPISGHRSVSWYQQTPGQGLQFLFEYFSETQRNKGNFPGRFSGRQFSNSRSEMNVSTLELGDSALYLCASSQGQGAYGYTFGSGTRLTVV.

This chain uses TRBV9 with TRBJ1-5; 9 nucleotides align to TRBD1. The V gene's germline CDR1 is SGDLS and CDR2 YYNGEE. There are 14 residues in the CDR3. Trimming took 3 bases from V and 3 from J; bases not matched to a gene: 1. In DNA form, the CDR3 reads TGTGCCAGCAGCGAACAGGGGGCCAATCAGCCCCAGCATTTT. This encodes CASSEQGANQPQHF.

The chain links TRBV5-4 to TRBJ2-2; no clear D. Germline CDR1 reads SGHNT; CDR2 reads YYREEE (reference sequence). Trimming took off 0 bases at V and 3 bases at J, with 3 bases between the two ends. The CDR3 has 13 amino acids. This CDR3 is CASSLADTGELFF. The CDR3 nucleotides are TGTGCCAGCAGCTTGGCCGACACCGGGGAGCTGTTTTTT. The full variable domain, rest sourced from reference TRBV5-4 and TRBJ2-2, is ETGVTQSPTHLIKTRGQQVTLRCSSQSGHNTVSWYQQALGQGPQFIFQYYREEENGRGNFPPRFSGLQFPNYSSELNVNALELDDSALYLCASSLADTGELFFGEGSRLTVL.

The chain couples TRBV9 to TRBJ2-5; 8 nucleotides align to TRBD2. This CDR3 is built from 16 residues. Trimming took 0 bases from V and 1 from J; bases not matched to a gene: 5. The germline gives CDR1 SGDLS, CDR2 YYNGEE. CDR3: CASSVAGGATQETQYF. For the CDR3, the DNA is TGTGCCAGCAGCGTAGCCGGGGGGGCTACCCAAGAGACCCAGTACTTC.

The chain combines TRBV29-1 with TRBJ2-2, with D tentatively TRBD1 (5 bases). V shed 3 bases and J shed 5 bases, with 10 bases lying between them. CDR3 length equals 13 residues. From germline, CDR1 is SQVTM and CDR2 ANQGSEA. CDR3 DNA sequence: TGCAGCGTTGATCAGGGTCTTACCGGGGAGCTGTTTTTT. Translation gives CSVDQGLTGELFF.

This chain connects TRBV6-6 to TRBJ2-1, with TRBD1 identical over 7 bases. With 9 bases clipped from V and 4 bases from J, the junction kept 12 bases outside the gene matches. This CDR3 has 15 amino acids. Germline lookup yields CDR1 MNHNY and CDR2 SVGAGI (reference sequence). The CDR3 protein is CASAGTAKLYNEQFF. CDR3 DNA: TGTGCCAGTGCCGGGACAGCTAAGCTATACAATGAGCAGTTCTTC.

This chain uses TRBV2 with TRBJ2-5, with 12 bases fitting TRBD2. From germline, CDR1 is SNHLY and CDR2 FYNNEI. This CDR3 has 14 amino acids. The V gene end was trimmed by 4 bases and the J gene end by 5 bases; junction bases not matched to a gene: 2. CDR3 DNA: TGTGCCAGCAGTGGACTAGCGGGAGTGGAGACCCAGTACTTC. Translated, it gives CASSGLAGVETQYF.

The chain links TRBV2 to TRBJ1-5, with TRBD1 identical over 7 bases. CDR1 and CDR2 from the germline V gene are SNHLY and FYNNEI. CDR3 length: 16 amino acids. V was clipped by 3 bases and J by 1 base; unmatched bases: 6. The CDR3 DNA reads as TGTGCCAGCAGTGACGGGCAGGGGGGCAGCAATCAGCCCCAGCATTTT. It codes for CASSDGQGGSNQPQHF.

V usage is TRBV6-1 and J usage is TRBJ2-3; TRBD2 aligns across 7 bases. With V trimmed by 8 bases and J by 4 bases, 6 bases remained unmatched. The germline V gene encodes CDR1 MNHNS and CDR2 SASEGT. The CDR3 loop spans 13 amino acids. For the CDR3, the DNA is TGTGCCAGCGGAGCGGGGCCGGCAGATACGCAGTATTTT. Protein sequence: CASGAGPADTQYF.

The rearrangement joins TRBV6-6 to TRBJ2-1; 9 nucleotides match TRBD2. Per germline, CDR1 MNHNY and CDR2 SVGAGI (reference sequence). The CDR3 totals 14 residues. The ends lost 7 bases at V and 8 bases at J; junction bases unmatched: 9. The CDR3 sequence is CASKVAGGPDEQFF. Here the CDR3 DNA reads TGTGCCAGCAAGGTCGCGGGGGGGCCGGATGAGCAGTTCTTC.

The chain uses TRBV13 and TRBJ1-4; TRBD1 matches 7 bases. Germline CDR1 PRHDT, CDR2 FYEKMQ (reference sequence). The CDR3 loop spans 16 amino acids. J lost 7 bases, V lost 8 bases, and 16 bases had no gene match. CDR3 sequence reads: CASGVGRGEFSEKLFF. CDR3 in DNA: TGTGCCAGCGGAGTCGGCAGGGGGGAATTTAGTGAAAAACTGTTTTTT.

V is TRBV4-2 and J is TRBJ1-5, with 8 bases aligning to TRBD1. V lost 0 bases and J lost 5; bases outside the gene matches: 6. The CDR3 is made up of 16 amino acids. Germline V gene sequence: CDR1 LGHNA, CDR2 YNFKEQ. CDR3 protein: CASSQDLGTGDQPQHF. CDR3 sequence (DNA): TGTGCCAGCAGCCAAGACCTCGGGACAGGCGATCAGCCCCAGCATTTT.

V and J are TRBV5-3 and TRBJ1-3; D uncertain. TRBV5-3 is classed as an ORF, of uncertain function. The length of the CDR3 is 15 residues. The ends were cut back, 0 bases at V and 10 bases at J, with 17 bases in the middle. The CDR3 bases are TGTGCCAGAAGCTTGGACCTAGGACGGGAGAGAACCATATATTTT. As protein: CARSLDLGRERTIYF.

The chain has TRBV2 and TRBJ1-2; possibly TRBD1 for D (6 bases). With 2 bases removed from V and 4 bases from J, the gap between germline ends came to 14 bases. CDR3 length equals 15 residues. CDR1 and CDR2 (germline): SNHLY, FYNNEI. The CDR3 DNA reads as TGTGCCAGCAGTGAAAGCGCAGGGGCCTTCTATGGCTACACCTTC. Its protein is CASSESAGAFYGYTF.